Shown below are 19 T cell receptor beta chains from a single sample sequenced in a study of blood T cell repertoires in COVID-19. Profiled with immunoSEQ multiplex PCR; TCRdb holds only in-frame clones, not every one. The data hold approximately 190,000 clones, with around 82% observed a single time. The material sequenced was PBMCs or T cells enriched from blood (not recorded which). The receptors derive from a man aged 40-49 years who had recovered from COVID-19.

This clone came up once. The chain is built from TRBV5-5 and TRBJ1-1, with 7 nucleotides matching TRBD1. The germline CDR1 and CDR2 sequences are SGHKS and YYEKEE (reference sequence). The CDR3 sequence is 15 residues long. The V and J ends lost 1 base and 6 bases, in that order; junction bases with no gene match: 9. The CDR3 DNA reads TGTGCCAGCAGCTTGACGGTACAGGGGATGGCTGAAGCTTTCTTT. It translates to CASSLTVQGMAEAFF.

This chain links TRBV6-1 with TRBJ1-5; D not resolved. Germline V gene data show CDR1 as MNHNS and CDR2 as SASEGT. Trimming took off 1 base at V and 8 bases at J, with 12 bases between the two ends. The CDR3 totals 14 residues. As DNA, the CDR3 is TGTGCCAGCAGTGAAGGACGCGATGCGGAGCCCCAGCATTTT. Translated: CASSEGRDAEPQHF.

This clone has only one observation. This chain uses TRBV28 with TRBJ1-5; 9 bases agree with TRBD1. The CDR3 has 17 amino acids. Looked up from germline, CDR1 is MDHEN and CDR2 is SYDVKM. With 6 bases clipped from V and 2 bases from J, the junction kept 11 bases outside the gene matches. The CDR3: CASSPGQGLIGNQPQHF. The CDR3 DNA reads as TGTGCCAGCAGCCCGGGACAGGGCTTAATCGGCAATCAGCCCCAGCATTTT.

The chain couples TRBV9 to TRBJ2-7; D may be TRBD2 (5 bases). Trimming took off 2 bases at V and 0 bases at J, with 9 bases between the two ends. The CDR3 runs to 14 residues. Germline V gene sequence: CDR1 SGDLS, CDR2 YYNGEE. CDR3 in amino acids: CASSVQGGSYEQYF. CDR3 DNA: TGTGCCAGCAGCGTCCAAGGAGGCTCCTACGAGCAGTACTTC.

V and J are TRBV5-1 and TRBJ1-2; 8 bases are shared with TRBD1. J gave up 8 bases and V 4 bases, and 7 bases lay outside the gene matches. This CDR3 is 13 amino acids long. Per germline, CDR1 SGHRS and CDR2 YFSETQ. CDR3 coding DNA: TGCGCCAGCAGCATATGGACAGGGCAAGGCTACACCTTC. Residues: CASSIWTGQGYTF.

The chain combines TRBV5-4 with TRBJ1-1; TRBD1 matches at 7 bases. This CDR3 comprises 17 residues. The trim removed 3 bases at V and 1 base at J, leaving 12 bases unmatched. Germline assignment: CDR1 SGHNT and CDR2 YYREEE (reference sequence). The CDR3: CASSSGQEKVQNTEAFF. In DNA form, the CDR3 reads TGTGCCAGCAGCTCCGGACAGGAAAAGGTTCAGAACACTGAAGCTTTCTTT.

In DNA, the CDR3 is TGTGCCAGCAGCCCCGCTTCGGGACAGACGGGGGACGAGCAGTACTTC. Residues: CASSPASGQTGDEQYF. The V and J genes are TRBV9 and TRBJ2-7; TRBD1 might be the D (7 bases). The CDR3 has 16 residues. V was clipped by 4 bases and J by 5 bases, with 22 bases between them. Germline-derived CDR1 and CDR2 are SGDLS and YYNGEE. Complete variable domain (other parts from reference TRBV9 and TRBJ2-7): DSGVTQTPKHLITATGQRVTLRCSPRSGDLSVYWYQQSLDQGLQFLIQYYNGEERAKGNILERFSAQQFPDLHSELNLSSLELGDSALYFCASSPASGQTGDEQYFGPGTRLTVT.

This chain connects TRBV10-3 to TRBJ1-1; no reliable D call. The V gene lost 4 bases and the J gene lost 5 bases, with 11 bases spanning the gap. The CDR3 runs to 13 residues. Germline CDR1 and CDR2: ENHRY and SYGVKD. The CDR3 is CAISGGFGTEAFF. For the CDR3, the DNA is TGTGCCATCAGTGGAGGCTTTGGAACTGAAGCTTTCTTT.

The genes are TRBV29-1 and TRBJ1-2; D remains ambiguous. V was pared by 1 base and J by 4 bases, with 7 bases between. From germline, CDR1 is SQVTM and CDR2 ANQGSEA. The CDR3 has 12 amino acids. The CDR3 region has the DNA TGCAGCGTTGAAGGAGGTGGCTATGGCTACACCTTC. Protein product: CSVEGGGYGYTF.

V and J are TRBV25-1 and TRBJ1-6, with D perhaps matching TRBD1 (5 bases). Germline V gives CDR1 MGHDK, CDR2 SYGVNS. Trimming removed 2 bases from V and 13 bases from J, with 12 bases in between. This CDR3 has 13 amino acids. CDR3 nucleotides: TGTGCCAGCAGTGAAGGCGGGGCTAGGCCCCTCCACTTT. Translated, it gives CASSEGGARPLHF. The full variable domain, completed using reference TRBV25-1 and TRBJ1-6, is EADIYQTPRYLVIGTGKKITLECSQTMGHDKMYWYQQDPGMELHLIHYSYGVNSTEKGDLSSESTVSRIRTEHFPLTLESARPSHTSQYLCASSEGGARPLHFGNGTRLTVT.

J is TRBJ1-4 and V is TRBV7-9; tentatively, D is TRBD1 (6 bases). The germline V gene encodes CDR1 SEHNR and CDR2 FQNEAQ (reference sequence). This CDR3 comprises 13 residues. Deletions cut 4 bases from V and 5 bases from J, with 8 bases between. CDR3 nucleotides: TGTGCCAGCAGCTCAGGGGTGAATGAAAAACTGTTTTTT. Translating it yields CASSSGVNEKLFF.

This clone was seen a single time. The J gene is TRBJ1-2, the V gene TRBV11-2, with 10 bases aligning to TRBD1. CDR1 and CDR2 from the germline V gene are SGHAT and FQNNGV. The V segment lost 0 bases and the J segment 4 bases; nucleotides outside the gene matches: 2. The CDR3 has 15 residues. The CDR3 region is CASSLETGGSYGYTF. Here the CDR3 DNA reads TGTGCCAGCAGCTTAGAGACAGGGGGCAGCTATGGCTACACCTTC.

On this clone: A read error may produce the germline difference seen at one junction end. The rearrangement joins TRBV6-2 or TRBV6-3 to TRBJ1-5, with 7 bases that match TRBD1. Germline V gene lookup returns CDR1 MNHEY and CDR2 SVGEGT. The CDR3 totals 15 residues. CDR3 nucleotide sequence: TGTGCCAACAGTCGAAACAGGGGAGGAGGTCAGCCCCAGCATTTT. Protein product: CANSRNRGGGQPQHF.

The chain joins TRBV24-1 to TRBJ1-2, with 7 bases identical to TRBD1. V shed 7 bases and J 7 bases; nucleotides not matched to a gene: 17. The CDR3 has 16 amino acids. Germline-derived CDR1 and CDR2 are KGHDR and SFDVKD. The CDR3 sequence is CATSPGETGNDAGYTF. DNA for the CDR3: TGTGCCACCAGCCCAGGGGAGACAGGGAATGATGCTGGCTACACCTTC.

The table lists this clone with a count of one. V and J are TRBV5-1 and TRBJ1-1, with 8 positions matching TRBD1. This CDR3 has 15 amino acids. Per the germline V gene, CDR1 is SGHRS and CDR2 is YFSETQ. V shed 4 bases, J shed 2 bases, and the junction held 7 bases outside the gene matches. CDR3 residues: CASSVDRGPNTEAFF. In nucleotides, the CDR3 is TGCGCCAGCAGCGTAGACAGGGGACCTAACACTGAAGCTTTCTTT.

The V call is TRBV19, the J call TRBJ1-2, with D unresolved. V lost 8 bases and J 3 bases, leaving 13 bases between the germline ends. Per the germline V gene, CDR1 is LNHDA and CDR2 is SQIVND (reference sequence). The CDR3 is 13 residues long. CDR3 sequence (DNA): TGTGCCAGTTCGAAGACTTCTGACTATGGCTACACCTTC. It encodes CASSKTSDYGYTF.

The table lists this clone with a few counts. The rearrangement links TRBV5-4 to TRBJ1-2; D is unclear. Germline CDR1 and CDR2: SGHNT and YYREEE (reference sequence). The CDR3 has 13 amino acids. V gave up 4 bases and J gave up 2 bases, with 9 bases separating them. The DNA of the CDR3 is TGTGCCAGCAGCCCCGACGGGAACTATGGCTACACCTTC. It translates to CASSPDGNYGYTF. The full variable domain, with the rest looked up from reference TRBV5-4 and TRBJ1-2, is ETGVTQSPTHLIKTRGQQVTLRCSSQSGHNTVSWYQQALGQGPQFIFQYYREEENGRGNFPPRFSGLQFPNYSSELNVNALELDDSALYLCASSPDGNYGYTFGSGTRLTVV.

The CDR3, as DNA: TGTGCCAGCAGTTCCTCCGGACAGGGGAAACTGTTTTTT. It specifies CASSSSGQGKLFF. The chain is built from TRBV6-5 and TRBJ1-4; 9 bases are a match to TRBD1. CDR1 is MNHEY, CDR2 SVGAGI, per germline. V gave up 4 bases and J gave up 11 bases; unmatched junction bases: 5. The CDR3 is 13 amino acids.

This sequence joins TRBV27 and TRBJ1-5, with D maybe TRBD1 (5 bases). V lost 7 bases and J lost 7, with 29 bases in between. From germline, CDR1 is MNHEY and CDR2 SMNVEV (reference sequence). The CDR3 runs to 18 residues. As DNA, the CDR3 is TGTGCCAGCACACCCAATGGGTGGGGGGTTGGCGTGGGACAGCCCCAGCATTTT. Residues: CASTPNGWGVGVGQPQHF.